This record looks at one T cell receptor (beta chain) sequence and its context. This entry comes from a study of technical replicates of blood from four donors. Libraries were prepared by immunoSEQ multiplex PCR; TCRdb keeps only in-frame clonotypes and omits some of them. The repertoire holds 80,000 or so clones, around 94% seen once, with under 0.4% in the top ten. Looked up from germline, CDR1 is SQVTM and CDR2 is ANQGSEA. The germline V and J ends were trimmed by 7 bases and 9 bases, with 16 bases remaining between them. CDR3 length equals 12 residues. Sequenced sample: T cells isolated from PBMCs. This receptor was taken from a human donor in good health. The gene calls are TRBV29-1 and TRBJ2-4, with TRBD2 as a possible D gene (6 bases). The CDR3 sequence: CSAWDFEGIQYF. The CDR3, as DNA: TGCAGCGCCTGGGACTTCGAGGGCATTCAGTACTTC.